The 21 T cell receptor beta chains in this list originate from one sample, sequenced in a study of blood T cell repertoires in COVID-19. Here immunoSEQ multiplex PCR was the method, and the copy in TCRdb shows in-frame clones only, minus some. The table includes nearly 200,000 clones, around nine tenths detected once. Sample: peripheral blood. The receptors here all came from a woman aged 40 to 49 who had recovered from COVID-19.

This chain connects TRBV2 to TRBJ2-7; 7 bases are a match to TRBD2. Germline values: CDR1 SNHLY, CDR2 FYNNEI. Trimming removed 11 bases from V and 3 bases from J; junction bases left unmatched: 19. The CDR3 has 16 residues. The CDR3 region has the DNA TGTGCCCGCGGCGGTGGGGGGGGGATATCTTACTACGAGCAGTACTTC. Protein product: CARGGGGGISYYEQYF.

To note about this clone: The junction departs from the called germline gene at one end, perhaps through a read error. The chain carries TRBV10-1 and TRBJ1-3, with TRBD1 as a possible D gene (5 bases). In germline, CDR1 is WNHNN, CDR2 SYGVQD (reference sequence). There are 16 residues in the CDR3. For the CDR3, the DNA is TGCGCCAGGAGTGAAGCAGGGAAAGGCTCTGGAAACACCATATATTTT. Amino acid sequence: CARSEAGKGSGNTIYF.

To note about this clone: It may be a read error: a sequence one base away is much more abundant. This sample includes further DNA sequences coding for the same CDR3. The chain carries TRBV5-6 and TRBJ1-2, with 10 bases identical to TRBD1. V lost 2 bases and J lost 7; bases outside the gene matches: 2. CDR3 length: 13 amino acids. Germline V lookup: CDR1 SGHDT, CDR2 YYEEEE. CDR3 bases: TGTGCCAGCAGCTTAGGGACAGGGGTTGGCTACACCTTC. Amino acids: CASSLGTGVGYTF. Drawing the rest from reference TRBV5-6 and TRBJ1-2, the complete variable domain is DAGVTQSPTHLIKTRGQQVTLRCSPKSGHDTVSWYQQALGQGPQFIFQYYEEEERQRGNFPDRFSGHQFPNYSSELNVNALLLGDSALYLCASSLGTGVGYTFGSGTRLTVV.

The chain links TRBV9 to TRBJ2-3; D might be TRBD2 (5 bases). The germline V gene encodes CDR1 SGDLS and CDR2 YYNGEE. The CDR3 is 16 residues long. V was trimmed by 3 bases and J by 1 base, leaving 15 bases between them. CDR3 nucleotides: TGTGCCAGCAGCGATCCCGTGGCGGAGGGCACAGATACGCAGTATTTT. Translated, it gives CASSDPVAEGTDTQYF.

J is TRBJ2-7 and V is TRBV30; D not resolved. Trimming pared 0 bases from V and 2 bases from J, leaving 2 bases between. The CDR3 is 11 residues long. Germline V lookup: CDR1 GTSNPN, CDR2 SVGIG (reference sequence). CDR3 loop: CAWSVTYEQYF. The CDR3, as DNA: TGTGCCTGGAGTGTTACCTACGAGCAGTACTTC.

This chain's CDR3 is CASSLGRLAGISNQETQYF. In nucleotides, the CDR3 is TGTGCCAGCAGCTTAGGGCGACTAGCGGGAATTAGCAACCAAGAGACCCAGTACTTC. V is TRBV7-9 and J is TRBJ2-5; 11 bases map to TRBD2. The V gene's germline CDR1 is SEHNR and CDR2 FQNEAQ (reference sequence). Trimming at V came to 1 base and at J to 0 bases, leaving 10 bases not matched to a gene. This CDR3 is built from 19 residues.

For the CDR3, the DNA is TGTGCCAGCAGCGTAAGTCCGGGGTTGAACACTGAAGCTTTCTTT. Translated, it gives CASSVSPGLNTEAFF. The chain has TRBV9 and TRBJ1-1; D call uncertain. The CDR3 covers 15 residues. Between the trimmed V and J ends, which lost 1 base and 0 bases, there was a span of 10 bases. The V gene's germline CDR1 is SGDLS and CDR2 YYNGEE.

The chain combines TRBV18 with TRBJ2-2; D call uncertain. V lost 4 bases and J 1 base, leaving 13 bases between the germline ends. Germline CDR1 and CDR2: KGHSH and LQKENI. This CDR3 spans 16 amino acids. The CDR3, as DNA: TGTGCCAGCTCACTAACCGTTACGAGGAACACCGGGGAGCTGTTTTTT. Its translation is CASSLTVTRNTGELFF. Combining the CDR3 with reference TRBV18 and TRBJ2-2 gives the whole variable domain NAGVMQNPRHLVRRRGQEARLRCSPMKGHSHVYWYRQLPEEGLKFMVYLQKENIIDESGMPKERFSAEFPKEGPSILRIQQVVRGDSAAYFCASSLTVTRNTGELFFGEGSRLTVL.

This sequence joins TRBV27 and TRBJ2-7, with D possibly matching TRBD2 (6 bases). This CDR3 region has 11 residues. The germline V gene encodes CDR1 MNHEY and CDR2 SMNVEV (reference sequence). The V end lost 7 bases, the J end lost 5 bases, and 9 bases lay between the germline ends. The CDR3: CASTEGNEQYF. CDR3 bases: TGTGCCAGCACGGAGGGGAACGAGCAGTACTTC.

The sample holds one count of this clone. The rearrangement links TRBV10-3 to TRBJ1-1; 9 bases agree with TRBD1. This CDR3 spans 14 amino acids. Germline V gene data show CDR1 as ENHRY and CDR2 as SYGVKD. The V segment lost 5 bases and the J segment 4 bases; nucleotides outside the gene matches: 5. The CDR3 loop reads CAISFSTGGTEAFF. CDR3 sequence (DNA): TGTGCCATCAGTTTTTCGACAGGGGGCACTGAAGCTTTCTTT.

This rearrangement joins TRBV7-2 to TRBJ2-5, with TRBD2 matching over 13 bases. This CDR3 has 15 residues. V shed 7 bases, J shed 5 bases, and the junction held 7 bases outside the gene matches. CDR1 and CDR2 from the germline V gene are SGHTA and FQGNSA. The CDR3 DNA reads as TGTGCCAGCACCCTAGGACTAGCGGGAGCGGAGACCCAGTACTTC. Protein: CASTLGLAGAETQYF.

In DNA, the CDR3 is TGTGCCAGCAGCTACGGGACTAGCGGGAGGGCCTACAATGAGCAGTTCTTC. This codes for CASSYGTSGRAYNEQFF. The chain links TRBV5-4 to TRBJ2-1; 16 bases are a match to TRBD2. The CDR3 is made up of 17 amino acids. Per the germline V gene, CDR1 is SGHNT and CDR2 is YYREEE (reference sequence). J gave up 2 bases and V 3 bases, and 2 bases lay outside the gene matches.

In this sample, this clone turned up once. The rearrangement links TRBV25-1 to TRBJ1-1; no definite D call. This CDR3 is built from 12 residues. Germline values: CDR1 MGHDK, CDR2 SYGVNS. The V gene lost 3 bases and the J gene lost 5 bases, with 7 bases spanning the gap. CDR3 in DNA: TGTGCCAGCAGTGATCCTCAGACTGAAGCTTTCTTT. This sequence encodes CASSDPQTEAFF.

The CDR3 DNA reads as TGTGCCAGCAGGAACTACTATGGCTACACCTTC. Residues: CASRNYYGYTF. The V call is TRBV27, the J call TRBJ1-2; no definite D call. The germline V gene encodes CDR1 MNHEY and CDR2 SMNVEV (reference sequence). The CDR3 consists of 11 residues. Trimming stripped 6 bases from V and 3 bases from J, with 5 bases between.

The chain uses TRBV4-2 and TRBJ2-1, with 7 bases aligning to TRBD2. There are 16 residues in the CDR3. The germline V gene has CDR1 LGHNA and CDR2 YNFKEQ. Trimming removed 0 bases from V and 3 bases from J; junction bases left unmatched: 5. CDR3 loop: CASSQEGGRVYNEQFF. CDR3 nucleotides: TGTGCCAGCAGCCAAGAGGGAGGGAGGGTCTACAATGAGCAGTTCTTC.

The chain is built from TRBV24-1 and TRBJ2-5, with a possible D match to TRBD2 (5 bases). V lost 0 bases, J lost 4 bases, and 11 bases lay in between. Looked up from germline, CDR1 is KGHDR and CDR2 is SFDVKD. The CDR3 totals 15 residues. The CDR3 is CATSDLAGRGETQYF. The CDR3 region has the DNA TGTGCCACCAGTGATTTGGCGGGCCGGGGAGAGACCCAGTACTTC.

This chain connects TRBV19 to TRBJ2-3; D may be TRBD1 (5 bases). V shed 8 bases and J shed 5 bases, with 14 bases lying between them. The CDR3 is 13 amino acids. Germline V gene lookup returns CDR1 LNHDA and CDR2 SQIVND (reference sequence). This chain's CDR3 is CASGGAIKDTQYF. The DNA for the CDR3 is TGTGCCAGTGGTGGGGCTATCAAAGATACGCAGTATTTT.

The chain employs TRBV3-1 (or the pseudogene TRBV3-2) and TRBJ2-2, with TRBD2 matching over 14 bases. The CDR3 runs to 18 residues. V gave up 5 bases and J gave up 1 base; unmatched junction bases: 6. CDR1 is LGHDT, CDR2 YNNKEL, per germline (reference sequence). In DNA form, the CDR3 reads TGTGCCAGCAGCTATGGGACTAGCGGGGGCCGGAACACCGGGGAGCTGTTTTTT. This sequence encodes CASSYGTSGGRNTGELFF.

The CDR3 sequence is CASSSDGGQRVSYGYTF. The DNA for the CDR3 is TGTGCCAGCAGCTCCGACGGGGGGCAAAGGGTTTCCTATGGCTACACCTTC. The chain combines TRBV7-9 with TRBJ1-2, with D perhaps matching TRBD1 (6 bases). In germline, CDR1 is SEHNR, CDR2 FQNEAQ (reference sequence). V was clipped by 4 bases and J by 4 bases, with 22 bases between them. This CDR3 is built from 17 residues.

The CDR3 DNA reads as TGTGCCAGCAGCGGGGGGAAAGTAAGGTATGGCTACACCTTC. Protein sequence: CASSGGKVRYGYTF. The chain employs TRBV5-4 and TRBJ1-2, with D perhaps matching TRBD1 (5 bases). Germline loops: CDR1 SGHNT, CDR2 YYREEE (reference sequence). V dropped 4 bases and J dropped 5 bases, with 15 bases sitting between them. CDR3 length: 14 amino acids. The whole variable domain, filled in from reference TRBV5-4 and TRBJ1-2, reads ETGVTQSPTHLIKTRGQQVTLRCSSQSGHNTVSWYQQALGQGPQFIFQYYREEENGRGNFPPRFSGLQFPNYSSELNVNALELDDSALYLCASSGGKVRYGYTFGSGTRLTVV.

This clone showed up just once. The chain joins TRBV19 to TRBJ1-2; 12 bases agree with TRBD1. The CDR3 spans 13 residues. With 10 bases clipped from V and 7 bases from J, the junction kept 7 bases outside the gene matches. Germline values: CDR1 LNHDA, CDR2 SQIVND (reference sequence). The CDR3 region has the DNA TGTGCCACTCGGGACAGGGGGCAAGTTGGCTACACCTTC. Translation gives CATRDRGQVGYTF. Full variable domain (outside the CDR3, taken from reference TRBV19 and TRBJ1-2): DGGITQSPKYLFRKEGQNVTLSCEQNLNHDAMYWYRQDPGQGLRLIYYSQIVNDFQKGDIAEGYSVSREKKESFPLTVTSAQKNPTAFYLCATRDRGQVGYTFGSGTRLTVV.